The T cell receptor (beta chain) under discussion was sequenced for a study of blood T cell repertoires in COVID-19. Study-wide context: Both acute and convalescent COVID-19 samples were obtained from the United States, Italy and Spain.

The study drew participants aged about 18 to 90 years from around 24 US areas. Each participant's cohort was designated according to participant-reported clinical history. Here immunoSEQ multiplex PCR was the method, and the copy in TCRdb shows in-frame clones only, minus some. The sample carries roughly 290,000 clones, around 90% recorded once. V was trimmed by 1 base and J by 7 bases, leaving 10 bases between them. CDR1 is SEHNR and CDR2 is FQNEAQ in the germline V gene (reference sequence). This CDR3 region has 13 residues. This sequence was found in a woman in her thirties or forties who had recovered from COVID-19. V and J are TRBV7-9 and TRBJ1-2; D may be TRBD1 (5 bases). The sample was PBMCs or T cells enriched from blood (not recorded which). The CDR3 protein is CASSLEIRGGYTF. Here the CDR3 DNA reads TGTGCCAGCAGCTTAGAGATAAGGGGTGGCTACACCTTC.